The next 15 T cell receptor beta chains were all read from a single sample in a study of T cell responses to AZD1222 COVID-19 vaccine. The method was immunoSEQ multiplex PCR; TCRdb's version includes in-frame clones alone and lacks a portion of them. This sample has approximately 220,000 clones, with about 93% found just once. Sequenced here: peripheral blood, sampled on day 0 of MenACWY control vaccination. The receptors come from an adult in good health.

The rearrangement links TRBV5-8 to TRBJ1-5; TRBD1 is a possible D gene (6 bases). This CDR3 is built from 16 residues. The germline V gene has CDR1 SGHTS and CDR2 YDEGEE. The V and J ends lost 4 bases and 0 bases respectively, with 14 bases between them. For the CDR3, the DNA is TGTGCCAGCAGCCCCGGCGGGGGCGTTAGCAATCAGCCCCAGCATTTT. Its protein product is CASSPGGGVSNQPQHF.

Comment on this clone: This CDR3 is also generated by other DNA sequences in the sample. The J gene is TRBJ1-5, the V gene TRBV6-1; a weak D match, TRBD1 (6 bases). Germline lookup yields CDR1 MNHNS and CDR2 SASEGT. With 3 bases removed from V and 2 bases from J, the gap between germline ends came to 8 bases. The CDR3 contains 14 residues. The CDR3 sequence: CASSDGGGNQPQHF. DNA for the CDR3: TGTGCCAGCAGTGACGGGGGCGGCAATCAGCCCCAGCATTTT.

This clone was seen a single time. In DNA form, the CDR3 reads TGTGCCTGGAGTTTAGGATATAGCAATCAGCCCCAGCATTTT. It specifies CAWSLGYSNQPQHF. The chain combines TRBV30 with TRBJ1-5; unclear D gene. Trimming left V 2 bases short and J 0 bases short, with 8 bases between. Germline lookup yields CDR1 GTSNPN and CDR2 SVGIG (reference sequence). There are 14 residues in the CDR3.

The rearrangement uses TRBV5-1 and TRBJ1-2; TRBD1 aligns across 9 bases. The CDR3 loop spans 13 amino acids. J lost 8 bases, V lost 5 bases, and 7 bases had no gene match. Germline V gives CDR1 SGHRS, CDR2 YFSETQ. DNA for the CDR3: TGCGCCAGCAGTCAGGACAGGGGCGACGGCTACACCTTC. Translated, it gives CASSQDRGDGYTF.

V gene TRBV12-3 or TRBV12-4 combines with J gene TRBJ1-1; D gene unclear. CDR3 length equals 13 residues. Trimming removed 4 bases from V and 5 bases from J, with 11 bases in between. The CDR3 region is CASSWAERTEAFF. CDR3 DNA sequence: TGTGCCAGCAGTTGGGCAGAGAGGACTGAAGCTTTCTTT.

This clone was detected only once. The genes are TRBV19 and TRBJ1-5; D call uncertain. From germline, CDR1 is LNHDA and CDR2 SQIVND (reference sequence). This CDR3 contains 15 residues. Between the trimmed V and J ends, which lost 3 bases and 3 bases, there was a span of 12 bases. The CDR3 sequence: CASSIPTEINQPQHF. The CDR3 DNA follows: TGTGCCAGTAGTATTCCGACCGAGATCAATCAGCCCCAGCATTTT.

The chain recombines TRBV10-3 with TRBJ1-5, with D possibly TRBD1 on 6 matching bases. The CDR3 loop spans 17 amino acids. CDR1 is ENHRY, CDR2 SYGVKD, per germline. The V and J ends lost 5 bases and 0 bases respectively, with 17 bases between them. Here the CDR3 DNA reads TGTGCCATCAGTACCGGGGGGGGGCCAGATAGCAATCAGCCCCAGCATTTT. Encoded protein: CAISTGGGPDSNQPQHF.

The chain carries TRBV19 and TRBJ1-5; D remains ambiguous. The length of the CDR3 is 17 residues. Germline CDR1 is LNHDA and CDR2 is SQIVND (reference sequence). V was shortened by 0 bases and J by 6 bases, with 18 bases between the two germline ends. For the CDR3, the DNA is TGTGCCAGTAGTATAGATCCCCGCAGTTGGCGAAGTCAGCCCCAGCATTTT. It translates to CASSIDPRSWRSQPQHF. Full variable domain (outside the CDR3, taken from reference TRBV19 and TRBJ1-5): DGGITQSPKYLFRKEGQNVTLSCEQNLNHDAMYWYRQDPGQGLRLIYYSQIVNDFQKGDIAEGYSVSREKKESFPLTVTSAQKNPTAFYLCASSIDPRSWRSQPQHFGDGTRLSIL.

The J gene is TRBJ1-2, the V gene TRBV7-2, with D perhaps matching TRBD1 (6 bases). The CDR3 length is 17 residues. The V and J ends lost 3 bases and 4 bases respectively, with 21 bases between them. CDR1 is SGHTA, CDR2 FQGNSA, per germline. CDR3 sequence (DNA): TGTGCCAGCAGCTTTGACCGAACCAGGGTAGGGGGCTATGGCTACACCTTC. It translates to CASSFDRTRVGGYGYTF.

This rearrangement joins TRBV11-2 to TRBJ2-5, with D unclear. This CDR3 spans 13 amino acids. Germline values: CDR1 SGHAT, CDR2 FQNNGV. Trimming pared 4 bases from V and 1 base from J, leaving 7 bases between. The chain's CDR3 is CASSWAGQETQYF. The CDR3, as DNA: TGTGCCAGCAGCTGGGCTGGCCAAGAGACCCAGTACTTC. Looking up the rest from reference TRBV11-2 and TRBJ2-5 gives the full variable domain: EAGVAQSPRYKIIEKRQSVAFWCNPISGHATLYWYQQILGQGPKLLIQFQNNGVVDDSQLPKDRFSAERLKGVDSTLKIQPAKLEDSAVYLCASSWAGQETQYFGPGTRLLVL.

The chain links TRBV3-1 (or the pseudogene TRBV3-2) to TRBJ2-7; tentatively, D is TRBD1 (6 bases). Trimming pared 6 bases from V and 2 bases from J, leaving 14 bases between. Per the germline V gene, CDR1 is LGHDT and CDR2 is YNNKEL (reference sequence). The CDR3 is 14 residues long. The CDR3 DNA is TGTGCCAGCAGTCAGGGGACAATTACCTACGAGCAGTACTTC. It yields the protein CASSQGTITYEQYF.

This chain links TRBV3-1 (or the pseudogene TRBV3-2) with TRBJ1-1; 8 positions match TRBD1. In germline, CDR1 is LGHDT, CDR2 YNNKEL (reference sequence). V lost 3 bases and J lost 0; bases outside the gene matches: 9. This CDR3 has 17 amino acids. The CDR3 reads CASSHSDRTGMNTEAFF. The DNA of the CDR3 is TGTGCCAGCAGCCATTCCGACCGGACAGGGATGAACACTGAAGCTTTCTTT.

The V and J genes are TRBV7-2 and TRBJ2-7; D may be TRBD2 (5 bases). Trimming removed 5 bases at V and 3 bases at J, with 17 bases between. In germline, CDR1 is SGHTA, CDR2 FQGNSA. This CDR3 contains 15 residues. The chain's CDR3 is CASSPEGGSGYEQYF. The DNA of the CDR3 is TGTGCCAGCAGCCCAGAGGGTGGGAGTGGCTACGAGCAGTACTTC.

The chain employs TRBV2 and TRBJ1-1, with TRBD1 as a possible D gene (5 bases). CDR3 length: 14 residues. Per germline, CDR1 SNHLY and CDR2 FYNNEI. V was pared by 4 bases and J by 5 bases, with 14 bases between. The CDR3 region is CASSVRQGETEAFF. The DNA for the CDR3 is TGTGCCAGCAGTGTGCGCCAGGGAGAGACTGAAGCTTTCTTT. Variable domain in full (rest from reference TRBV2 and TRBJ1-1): EPEVTQTPSHQVTQMGQEVILRCVPISNHLYFYWYRQILGQKVEFLVSFYNNEISEKSEIFDDQFSVERPDGSNFTLKIRSTKLEDSAMYFCASSVRQGETEAFFGQGTRLTVV.

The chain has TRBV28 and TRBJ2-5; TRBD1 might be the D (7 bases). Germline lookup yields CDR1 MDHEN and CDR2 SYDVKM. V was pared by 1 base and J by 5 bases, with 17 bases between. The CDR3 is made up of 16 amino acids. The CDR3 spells CASSLFGGQRMETQYF. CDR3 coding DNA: TGTGCCAGCAGTTTATTCGGGGGACAGAGAATGGAGACCCAGTACTTC.